This TCR beta chain was captured by sequencing in a study of blood T cells in healthy people across ages. General observations from the study: Percentage of naive T cells showed a strong correlation with TCR beta diversity.

Between the trimmed V and J ends, which lost 1 base and 2 bases, there was a span of 15 bases. This CDR3 is built from 16 residues. Per the germline V gene, CDR1 is SGHVS and CDR2 is FNYEAQ. A second 7 to 11 cycle PCR used barcoded and J-beta primers. TCRdb fed the 5' RACE reads into MiXCR, producing one record per CDR3 protein. The sample holds 700,000 to 900,000 distinct CDR3 sequences, about 26% seen once. Samples each yielded at least 6 micrograms of total RNA. In its sample, this clonotype was seen many times. The antigen is not known. The same sample was also studied in work on T cells of mothers and their children. From that second work: Three healthy Caucasian mothers served as donors, and their six children did as well.

The TCR originated in a boy between 10 and 17 years old in good health. The genes are TRBV7-6 and TRBJ2-7, with D perhaps TRBD2 (7 bases). The specimen sequenced was blood. The CDR3 loop is CASSLGGGTDPYEQYF. CDR3 bases: TGTGCCAGCAGCTTAGGCGGGGGCACGGATCCCTACGAGCAGTACTTC.